Shown below are 9 T cell receptor beta chains from a single sample sequenced in a study of Ad26.COV2.S vaccination and SARS-CoV-2 variants. Treatment denoted: about 20 received Ad26.COV2.S at low or high dose, single or two shots; roughly five received placebo; per-sample allocation not given. Material that was analyzed had been drawn on day 63 after the first vaccine or placebo injection. Here immunoSEQ multiplex PCR was the method, and the copy in TCRdb shows in-frame clones only, minus some. The sample holds some 240,000 clones, approximately 90% seen once. Sample: peripheral blood, taken in a trial of Ad26.COV2.S vaccine versus placebo. These receptors were taken from a person aged 18-65 years who received the Ad26.COV2.S COVID-19 vaccine or a placebo.

J is TRBJ1-2 and V is TRBV18; TRBD1 is a possible D gene (5 bases). Per the germline V gene, CDR1 is KGHSH and CDR2 is LQKENI. CDR3 length: 13 amino acids. Trimming took 3 bases from V and 8 from J, leaving 13 bases between them. The CDR3 spells CASSPDKSSGYTF. Here the CDR3 DNA reads TGTGCCAGCTCACCGGACAAGTCTAGCGGCTACACCTTC.

This chain uses TRBV20-1 with TRBJ2-7, with D uncertain. Germline CDR1 DFQATT, CDR2 SNEGSKA (reference sequence). The CDR3 is made up of 10 amino acids. Trimming cost V 0 bases and J 7 bases, with 4 bases left between them. CDR3 sequence (DNA): TGCAGTGCTAGAGACACAGAGCAGTACGTC. This encodes CSARDTEQYV.

V usage is TRBV3-1 (or the pseudogene TRBV3-2) and J usage is TRBJ2-1; 10 nucleotides match TRBD2. J gave up 8 bases and V 0 bases, and 10 bases lay outside the gene matches. This CDR3 contains 17 residues. Per germline, CDR1 LGHDT and CDR2 YNNKEL (reference sequence). The CDR3 coding sequence is TGTGCCAGCAGCCAAGAAGGGAGCGGGAGGGCCTCGTATGAGCAGTTCTTC. It encodes CASSQEGSGRASYEQFF.

J is TRBJ1-5 and V is TRBV30; D remains ambiguous. The V end was cut by 1 base, the J end by 6 bases, with 10 bases between. The CDR3 consists of 13 residues. The germline V gene encodes CDR1 GTSNPN and CDR2 SVGIG (reference sequence). The CDR3 sequence is CAWSGGDSQPQHF. The CDR3 coding sequence is TGTGCCTGGAGTGGCGGGGATAGTCAGCCCCAGCATTTT.

V and J are TRBV12-5 and TRBJ1-5; 7 nucleotides match TRBD1. Germline values: CDR1 LGHNT, CDR2 FRNRAP. CDR3 length: 14 residues. Written as DNA, the CDR3 is TGTCACTTTACAGGGGCCGGGCCTATTCAGCCCCAGCATTTT. As protein: CHFTGAGPIQPQHF.

This rearrangement joins TRBV5-6 to TRBJ2-5, with 8 bases identical to TRBD2. This CDR3 is 14 amino acids long. The V and J ends lost 0 bases and 5 bases, in that order; junction bases with no gene match: 3. The germline gives CDR1 SGHDT, CDR2 YYEEEE. CDR3 residues: CASSLVSGGETQYF. The CDR3 coding sequence is TGTGCCAGCAGCTTGGTTTCGGGAGGGGAGACCCAGTACTTC.

V usage is TRBV4-3 and J usage is TRBJ1-2, with TRBD1 as a possible D gene (6 bases). CDR3 length: 16 amino acids. Germline V gives CDR1 LGHNA, CDR2 YSLEER. V shed 0 bases and J shed 3 bases, with 14 bases lying between them. The CDR3 DNA reads as TGCGCCAGCAGCCAAGATGGCACAGGGAGGTACTATGGCTACACCTTC. Translated: CASSQDGTGRYYGYTF.

This chain links TRBV6-5 with TRBJ1-1; possible D gene TRBD1, 5 bases. The germline V gene has CDR1 MNHEY and CDR2 SVGAGI. The V and J ends lost 5 bases and 4 bases respectively, with 17 bases between them. CDR3 length: 15 amino acids. As DNA, the CDR3 is TGTGCCAGCAGTAGGGGACGGCACGCAGTCACTGAAGCTTTCTTT. As protein: CASSRGRHAVTEAFF.

The chain carries TRBV30 and TRBJ2-4, with D tentatively TRBD2 (6 bases). The V end was cut by 0 bases, the J end by 0 bases, with 18 bases between. Germline lookup yields CDR1 GTSNPN and CDR2 SVGIG (reference sequence). This CDR3 contains 18 residues. CDR3 DNA: TGTGCCTGGAGTGTAGGCCCGGGAGCCGCTCTAGCCAAAAACATTCAGTACTTC. Its translation: CAWSVGPGAALAKNIQYF.